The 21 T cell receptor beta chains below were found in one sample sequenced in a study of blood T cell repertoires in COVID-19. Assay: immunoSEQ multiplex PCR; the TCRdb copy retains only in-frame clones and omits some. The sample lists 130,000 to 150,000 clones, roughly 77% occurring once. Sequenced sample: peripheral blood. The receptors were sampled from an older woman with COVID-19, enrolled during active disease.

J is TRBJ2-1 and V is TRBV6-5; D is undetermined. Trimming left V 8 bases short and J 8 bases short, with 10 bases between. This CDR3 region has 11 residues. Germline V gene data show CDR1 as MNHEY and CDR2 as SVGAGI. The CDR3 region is CASELSHEQFF. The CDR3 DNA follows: TGTGCCAGCGAGCTTTCCCATGAGCAGTTCTTC.

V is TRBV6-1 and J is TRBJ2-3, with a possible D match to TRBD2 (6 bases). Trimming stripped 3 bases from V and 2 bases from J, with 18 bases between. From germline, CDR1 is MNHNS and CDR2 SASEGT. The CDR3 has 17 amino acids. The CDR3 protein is CASSEATRRATTDTQYF. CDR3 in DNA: TGTGCCAGCAGTGAGGCGACCCGGAGGGCCACCACAGATACGCAGTATTTT.

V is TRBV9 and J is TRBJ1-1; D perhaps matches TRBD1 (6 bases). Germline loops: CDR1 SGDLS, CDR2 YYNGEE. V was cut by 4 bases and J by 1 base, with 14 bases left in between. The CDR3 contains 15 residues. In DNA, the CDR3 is TGTGCCAGCAGCCTACAGGGTTTAGGGAACACTGAAGCTTTCTTT. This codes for CASSLQGLGNTEAFF.

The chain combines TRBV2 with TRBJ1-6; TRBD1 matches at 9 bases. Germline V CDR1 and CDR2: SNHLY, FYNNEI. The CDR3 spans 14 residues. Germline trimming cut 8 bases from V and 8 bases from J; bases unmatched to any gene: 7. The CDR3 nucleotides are TGTGCCAGCTCACAGGGGGCGCGGGATTCACCCCTCCACTTT. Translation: CASSQGARDSPLHF.

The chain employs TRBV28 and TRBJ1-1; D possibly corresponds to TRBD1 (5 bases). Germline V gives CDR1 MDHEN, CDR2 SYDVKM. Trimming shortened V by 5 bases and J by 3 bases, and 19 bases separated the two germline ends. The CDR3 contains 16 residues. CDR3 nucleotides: TGTGCCAGCAGTGCCGACAGCTTATTTAAATACACTGAAGCTTTCTTT. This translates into CASSADSLFKYTEAFF.

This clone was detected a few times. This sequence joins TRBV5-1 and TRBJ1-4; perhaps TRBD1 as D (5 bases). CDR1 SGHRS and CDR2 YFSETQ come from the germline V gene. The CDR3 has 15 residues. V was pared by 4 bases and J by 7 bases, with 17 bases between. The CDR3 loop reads CASSQEDGGTEKLFF. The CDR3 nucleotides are TGCGCCAGCAGCCAAGAAGACGGGGGGACTGAAAAACTGTTTTTT.

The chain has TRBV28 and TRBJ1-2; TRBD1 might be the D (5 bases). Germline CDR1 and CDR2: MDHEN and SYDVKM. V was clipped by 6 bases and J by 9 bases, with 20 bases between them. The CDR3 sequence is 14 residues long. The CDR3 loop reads CASRFSPGSQSYTF. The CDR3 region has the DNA TGTGCCAGCAGGTTTTCTCCAGGGTCTCAGAGCTACACCTTC.

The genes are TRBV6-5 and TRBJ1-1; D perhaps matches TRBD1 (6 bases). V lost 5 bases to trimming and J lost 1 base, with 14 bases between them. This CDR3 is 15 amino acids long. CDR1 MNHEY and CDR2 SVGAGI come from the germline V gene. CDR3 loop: CASSPSGTPNTEAFF. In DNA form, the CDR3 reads TGTGCCAGCAGTCCCTCCGGGACACCGAACACTGAAGCTTTCTTT.

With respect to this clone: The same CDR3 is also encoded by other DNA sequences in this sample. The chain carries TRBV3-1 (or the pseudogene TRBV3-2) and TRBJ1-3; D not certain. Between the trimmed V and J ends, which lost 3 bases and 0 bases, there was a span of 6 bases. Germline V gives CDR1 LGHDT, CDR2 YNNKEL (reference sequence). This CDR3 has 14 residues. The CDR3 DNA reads TGTGCCAGCAGCCATCCCAGCTCTGGAAACACCATATATTTT. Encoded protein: CASSHPSSGNTIYF.

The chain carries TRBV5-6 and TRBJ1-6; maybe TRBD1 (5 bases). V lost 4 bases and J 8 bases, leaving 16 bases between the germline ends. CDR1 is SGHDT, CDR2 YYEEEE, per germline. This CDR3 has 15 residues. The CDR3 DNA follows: TGTGCCAGCAGCGCTAACCTAGGGGTGGATTCACCCCTCCACTTT. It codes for CASSANLGVDSPLHF.

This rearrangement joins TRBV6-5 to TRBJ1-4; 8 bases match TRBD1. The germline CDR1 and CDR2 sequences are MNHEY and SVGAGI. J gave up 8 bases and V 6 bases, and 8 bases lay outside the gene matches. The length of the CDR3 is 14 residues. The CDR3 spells CASRQTGTGEKLFF. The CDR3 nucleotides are TGTGCCAGCAGACAGACAGGGACAGGCGAAAAACTGTTTTTT.

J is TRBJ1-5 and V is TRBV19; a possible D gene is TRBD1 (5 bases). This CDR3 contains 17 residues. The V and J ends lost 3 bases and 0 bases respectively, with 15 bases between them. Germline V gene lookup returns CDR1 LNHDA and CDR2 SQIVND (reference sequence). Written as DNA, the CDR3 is TGTGCCAGTAGTATCCCCAGGCTCGGGGGTAGCAATCAGCCCCAGCATTTT. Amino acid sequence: CASSIPRLGGSNQPQHF.

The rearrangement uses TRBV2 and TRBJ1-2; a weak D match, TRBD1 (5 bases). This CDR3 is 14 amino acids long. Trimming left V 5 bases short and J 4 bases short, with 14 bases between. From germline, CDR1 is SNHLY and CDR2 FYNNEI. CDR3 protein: CASSLDTGGYGYTF. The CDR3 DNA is TGTGCCAGCAGTCTGGACACGGGCGGCTATGGCTACACCTTC. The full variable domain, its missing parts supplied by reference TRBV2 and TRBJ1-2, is EPEVTQTPSHQVTQMGQEVILRCVPISNHLYFYWYRQILGQKVEFLVSFYNNEISEKSEIFDDQFSVERPDGSNFTLKIRSTKLEDSAMYFCASSLDTGGYGYTFGSGTRLTVV.

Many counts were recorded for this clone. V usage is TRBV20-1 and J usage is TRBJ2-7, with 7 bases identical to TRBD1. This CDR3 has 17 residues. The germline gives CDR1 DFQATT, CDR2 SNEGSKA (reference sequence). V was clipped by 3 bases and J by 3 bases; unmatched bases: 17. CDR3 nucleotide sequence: TGCAGTGCTAGTGGCGAGTGGGACAGACTCTTATACTACGAGCAGTACTTC. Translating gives CSASGEWDRLLYYEQYF.

CDR3 amino acids: CASSPREGAGSPLHF. CDR3 coding DNA: TGTGCCAGCAGCCCACGGGAGGGGGCAGGTTCACCCCTCCACTTT. The chain employs TRBV7-2 and TRBJ1-6; 7 positions match TRBD1. CDR3 length equals 15 residues. V trimming: 5 bases; J trimming: 9 bases; junction bases outside the gene matches: 10. In germline, CDR1 is SGHTA, CDR2 FQGNSA.

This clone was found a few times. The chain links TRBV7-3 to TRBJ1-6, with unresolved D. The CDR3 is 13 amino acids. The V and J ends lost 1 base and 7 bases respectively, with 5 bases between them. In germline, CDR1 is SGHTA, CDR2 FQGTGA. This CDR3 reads CASSLRENSPLHF. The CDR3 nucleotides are TGTGCCAGCAGCTTAAGGGAGAATTCACCCCTCCACTTT.

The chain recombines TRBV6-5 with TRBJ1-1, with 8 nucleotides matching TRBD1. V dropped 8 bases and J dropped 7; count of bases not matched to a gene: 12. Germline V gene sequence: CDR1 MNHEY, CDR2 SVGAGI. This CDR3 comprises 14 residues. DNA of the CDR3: TGTGCCAGCGGTACAACAGGGGGGCGCGGTGAAGCTTTCTTT. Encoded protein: CASGTTGGRGEAFF.

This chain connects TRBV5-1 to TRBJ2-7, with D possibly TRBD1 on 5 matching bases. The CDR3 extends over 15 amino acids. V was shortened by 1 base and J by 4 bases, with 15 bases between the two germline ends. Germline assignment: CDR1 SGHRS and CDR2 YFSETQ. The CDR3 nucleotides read TGCGCCAGCAGCTTGTTCGTGGGGCCGCAATACGAGCAGTACTTC. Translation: CASSLFVGPQYEQYF.

CDR3: CASRLTSGAQYEQFF. CDR3 nucleotides: TGTGCCAGCAGGTTGACTAGCGGGGCTCAGTATGAGCAGTTCTTC. The rearrangement links TRBV6-5 to TRBJ2-1; TRBD2 agrees at 11 bases. CDR1 and CDR2 (germline): MNHEY, SVGAGI. V gave up 6 bases and J gave up 8 bases; unmatched junction bases: 9. This CDR3 has 15 residues.

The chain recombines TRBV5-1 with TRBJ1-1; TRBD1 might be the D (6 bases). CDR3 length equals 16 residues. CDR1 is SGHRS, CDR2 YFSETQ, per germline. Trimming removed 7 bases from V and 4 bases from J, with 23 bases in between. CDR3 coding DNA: TGCGCCAGCTATAGGGGGGGCTCGGATCGCGTCACTGAAGCTTTCTTT. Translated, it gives CASYRGGSDRVTEAFF.

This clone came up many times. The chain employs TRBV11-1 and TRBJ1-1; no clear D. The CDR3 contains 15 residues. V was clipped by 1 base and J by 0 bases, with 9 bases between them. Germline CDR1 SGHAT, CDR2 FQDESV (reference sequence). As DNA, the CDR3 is TGTGCCAGCAGCTTAGATGGGAGCATGAACACTGAAGCTTTCTTT. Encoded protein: CASSLDGSMNTEAFF.